This T cell receptor (beta chain) was obtained from a study of T cells in Graves' hyperthyroidism and ophthalmopathy. Notes on this clonotype: The CDR3 ends on some other residue instead of the conserved phenylalanine or tryptophan, so this is likely a read error. Because the CDR3's place on the DNA is in doubt, the DNA is left out and the CDR3 is given as listed by TCRdb.

TCR beta CDR3 regions were amplified from RNA. Primed by the HTBI set, a first-round RT-PCR was run on the TCR CDR3. Using its own MiXCR run on the multiplex PCR reads, TCRdb lists one record per CDR3 protein. This table holds roughly 570,000 distinct CDR3 sequences, 46% found once. Sequencing was done on a sample of peripheral blood or thyroid tissue (not recorded which). This receptor was taken from a woman aged 18-29 years with Graves' hyperthyroidism.

The CDR3 reads CASSTPRQGYYEQCL. The gene calls are TRBV28 and TRBJ2-7; the table calls TRBD1, which could not be checked here. The CDR3 is 15 residues long, ends included. The germline gives CDR1 MDHEN, CDR2 SYDVKM.